The 13 T cell receptor beta chains given below trace back to one sample, sequenced in a study of shared clonotypes between healthy human individuals. Sequencing used immunoSEQ multiplex PCR; TCRdb keeps in-frame clones, though not all of them. This table has fewer than 2.5 million clones, over 85% appearing once. Input material: naive CD4+ T cells from PBMCs. Subset reported: CD45RA+ positively selected. The receptors stem from a man between 18 and 29 years old in good health. Some clones in this sample may be carry-over from other donors' samples.

This clone occurred once. This chain joins TRBV7-8 and TRBJ2-7, with D maybe TRBD2 (6 bases). Germline values: CDR1 SGHVS, CDR2 FQNEAQ. This CDR3 is 16 amino acids long. Trimming stripped 4 bases from V and 1 base from J, with 17 bases between. In DNA, the CDR3 is TGTGCCAGCAGCTACGACACTAGCCGCCTTTCCTACGAGCAGTACTTC. This codes for CASSYDTSRLSYEQYF.

The chain is built from TRBV28 and TRBJ2-1; D ambiguous. Per germline, CDR1 MDHEN and CDR2 SYDVKM. CDR3 length: 14 amino acids. The V and J ends lost 6 bases and 2 bases respectively, with 11 bases between them. CDR3 coding DNA: TGTGCCAGCAGGCGACGGAAAACCTACAATGAGCAGTTCTTC. Its protein is CASRRRKTYNEQFF. The complete variable domain, with remaining parts taken from reference TRBV28 and TRBJ2-1, reads DVKVTQSSRYLVKRTGEKVFLECVQDMDHENMFWYRQDPGLGLRLIYFSYDVKMKEKGDIPEGYSVSREKKERFSLILESASTNQTSMYLCASRRRKTYNEQFFGPGTRLTVL.

The chain has TRBV28 and TRBJ2-3; no reliable D call. Per germline, CDR1 MDHEN and CDR2 SYDVKM. Between the trimmed V and J ends, which lost 2 bases and 2 bases, there was a span of 8 bases. CDR3 length: 14 amino acids. CDR3 nucleotides: TGTGCCAGCAGTTTAGGGCAGGACACAGATACGCAGTATTTT. Translation: CASSLGQDTDTQYF.

The chain has TRBV28 and TRBJ2-1; 7 bases are shared with TRBD2. The CDR3 covers 16 residues. After removal of 2 bases from V and 6 bases from J, the junction contained 10 bases not matched to a gene. Germline V gene sequence: CDR1 MDHEN, CDR2 SYDVKM. The CDR3 DNA reads TGTGCCAGCAGTTTAAGCAACGGGAGGCCCCTCAATGAGCAGTTCTTC. Translating gives CASSLSNGRPLNEQFF.

The chain recombines TRBV11-1 with TRBJ2-2, with 9 positions matching TRBD2. Trimming at V came to 6 bases and at J to 6 bases, leaving 8 bases not matched to a gene. The germline CDR1 and CDR2 sequences are SGHAT and FQDESV (reference sequence). The length of the CDR3 is 15 residues. The CDR3 DNA reads TGTGCCAGCAGGCAAGCGGGAGGATGGGCCGGGGAGCTGTTTTTT. This translates into CASRQAGGWAGELFF. The full variable domain, its missing parts supplied by reference TRBV11-1 and TRBJ2-2, is EAEVAQSPRYKITEKSQAVAFWCDPISGHATLYWYRQILGQGPELLVQFQDESVVDDSQLPKDRFSAERLKGVDSTLKIQPAELGDSAMYLCASRQAGGWAGELFFGEGSRLTVL.

V is TRBV4-1 and J is TRBJ2-7, with 12 bases identical to TRBD2. The germline gives CDR1 MGHRA, CDR2 YSYEKL. V shed 2 bases and J 0 bases; nucleotides not matched to a gene: 2. This CDR3 region has 16 residues. Here the CDR3 DNA reads TGCGCCAGCAGCCAACCGACTAGCGGGAGCTCCTACGAGCAGTACTTC. Encoded protein: CASSQPTSGSSYEQYF.

The V call is TRBV29-1, the J call TRBJ1-1; 8 bases are shared with TRBD1. The ends lost 7 bases at V and 5 bases at J; junction bases unmatched: 6. This CDR3 spans 12 amino acids. Germline V gives CDR1 SQVTM, CDR2 ANQGSEA. This CDR3 reads CSGLQGGTEAFF. The CDR3 region has the DNA TGCAGCGGCCTACAGGGGGGGACTGAAGCTTTCTTT. The variable domain in full, completed from reference TRBV29-1 and TRBJ1-1, reads SAVISQKPSRDICQRGTSLTIQCQVDSQVTMMFWYRQQPGQSLTLIATANQGSEATYESGFVIDKFPISRPNLTFSTLTVSNMSPEDSSIYLCSGLQGGTEAFFGQGTRLTVV.

Only one count was recorded for this clone. V and J are TRBV7-3 and TRBJ2-1, with 8 positions matching TRBD2. CDR3 length equals 17 residues. The V segment lost 2 bases and the J segment 1 base; nucleotides outside the gene matches: 7. Per germline, CDR1 SGHTA and CDR2 FQGTGA. CDR3 loop: CASSLAPGLESYNEQFF. The CDR3 bases are TGTGCCAGCAGCTTAGCCCCGGGACTAGAGTCCTACAATGAGCAGTTCTTC.

This clone came up once. The genes are TRBV9 and TRBJ2-3; tentative D call: TRBD2 (6 bases). Trimming took off 3 bases at V and 2 bases at J, with 13 bases between the two ends. The CDR3 is 15 residues long. CDR1 and CDR2 from the germline V gene are SGDLS and YYNGEE. The CDR3 nucleotides are TGTGCCAGCAGCGCGCGGGGAGTTGACACAGATACGCAGTATTTT. As protein: CASSARGVDTDTQYF.

As to this clone: This sample includes further DNA sequences coding for the same CDR3. The chain uses TRBV7-2 and TRBJ1-3; D gene uncertain. V lost 1 base and J 0 bases, leaving 7 bases between the germline ends. Germline values: CDR1 SGHTA, CDR2 FQGNSA. This CDR3 is 15 amino acids long. Here the CDR3 DNA reads TGTGCCAGCAGCTTAGGACGGACCTCTGGAAACACCATATATTTT. Translation gives CASSLGRTSGNTIYF.

Remarks on this clone: The same CDR3 is also encoded by other DNA sequences in this sample. The chain employs TRBV6-1 and TRBJ1-2; no reliable D call. The germline V gene encodes CDR1 MNHNS and CDR2 SASEGT. Trimming stripped 1 base from V and 7 bases from J, with 10 bases between. The CDR3 runs to 13 residues. CDR3 DNA sequence: TGTGCCAGCAGTGAAGAACGGGTTGGTGGCTACACCTTC. It encodes CASSEERVGGYTF.

V gene TRBV5-1 combines with J gene TRBJ2-6; 10 bases fit TRBD1. The length of the CDR3 is 20 residues. J was trimmed by 0 bases and V by 4 bases; bases with no gene match: 13. The germline V gene has CDR1 SGHRS and CDR2 YFSETQ. CDR3 nucleotide sequence: TGCGCCAGCAGCCTAGGGACAGGGGTAGAGCTTTTCTCTGGGGCCAACGTCCTGACTTTC. Translation: CASSLGTGVELFSGANVLTF.

The rearrangement links TRBV11-1 to TRBJ2-7, with a weak D call TRBD2 (5 bases). This CDR3 region has 14 residues. V was clipped by 5 bases and J by 9 bases, with 20 bases between them. From germline, CDR1 is SGHAT and CDR2 FQDESV (reference sequence). The CDR3 here is CASSERNRGGLQYF. In nucleotides, the CDR3 is TGTGCCAGCAGCGAAAGGAACCGTGGAGGCTTGCAGTACTTC. The full variable domain, its missing parts supplied by reference TRBV11-1 and TRBJ2-7, is EAEVAQSPRYKITEKSQAVAFWCDPISGHATLYWYRQILGQGPELLVQFQDESVVDDSQLPKDRFSAERLKGVDSTLKIQPAELGDSAMYLCASSERNRGGLQYFGPGTRLTVT.